These 23 T cell receptor beta chains share one sample of origin, sequenced in a study of blood T cell repertoires in COVID-19. The data were produced by immunoSEQ multiplex PCR, yet TCRdb's version contains in-frame clones alone and is incomplete. The data contain approximately 170,000 clones, about 88% of them singletons. The sequenced sample was PBMCs or T cells enriched from blood (not recorded which). These receptors originate from a woman in her 30s who had recovered from COVID-19.

The genes are TRBV5-1 and TRBJ2-3; 11 bases align to TRBD2. This CDR3 is built from 18 residues. In germline, CDR1 is SGHRS, CDR2 YFSETQ. V trimming: 3 bases; J trimming: 2 bases; junction bases outside the gene matches: 11. The CDR3 is CASSSVPLAGGLTDTQYF. As DNA, the CDR3 is TGCGCCAGCAGCTCCGTGCCTCTAGCGGGGGGCCTCACAGATACGCAGTATTTT. Supplemented by reference TRBV5-1 and TRBJ2-3, the full variable domain reads KAGVTQTPRYLIKTRGQQVTLSCSPISGHRSVSWYQQTPGQGLQFLFEYFSETQRNKGNFPGRFSGRQFSNSRSEMNVSTLELGDSALYLCASSSVPLAGGLTDTQYFGPGTRLTVL.

The chain carries TRBV10-3 and TRBJ2-1, with D possibly being TRBD2 (6 bases). Deletions cut 3 bases from V and 7 bases from J, with 10 bases between. CDR3 length equals 13 residues. Germline V gene lookup returns CDR1 ENHRY and CDR2 SYGVKD. CDR3 region: CAISDRGDNEQFF. The CDR3 DNA sequence: TGTGCCATCAGTGATCGCGGGGATAATGAGCAGTTCTTC.

The rearrangement joins TRBV29-1 to TRBJ1-1; 9 bases fit TRBD1. This CDR3 comprises 13 residues. V lost 4 bases to trimming and J lost 3 bases; unmatched junction nucleotides: 3. Germline V gives CDR1 SQVTM, CDR2 ANQGSEA. The CDR3, as DNA: TGCAGCGTTGGCAGGACAGGGGACACTGAAGCTTTCTTT. As protein: CSVGRTGDTEAFF. Based on the CDR3 plus reference TRBV29-1 and TRBJ1-1, the full variable domain is SAVISQKPSRDICQRGTSLTIQCQVDSQVTMMFWYRQQPGQSLTLIATANQGSEATYESGFVIDKFPISRPNLTFSTLTVSNMSPEDSSIYLCSVGRTGDTEAFFGQGTRLTVV.

J is TRBJ2-3 and V is TRBV25-1, with TRBD1 identical over 10 bases. V lost 9 bases, J lost 5 bases, and 8 bases stayed unmatched. The germline V gene has CDR1 MGHDK and CDR2 SYGVNS. The CDR3 totals 14 residues. CDR3 region: CASSRQGAGDTQYF. The CDR3 DNA reads TGTGCCAGTTCCCGACAGGGGGCCGGAGATACGCAGTATTTT.

The gene calls are TRBV18 and TRBJ1-1, with D uncertain. Germline V CDR1 and CDR2: KGHSH, LQKENI. This CDR3 contains 15 residues. V shed 0 bases and J shed 0 bases, with 8 bases lying between them. The CDR3 coding sequence is TGTGCCAGCTCACCACCGGGAGGAATGAACACTGAAGCTTTCTTT. It codes for CASSPPGGMNTEAFF. Combining the CDR3 with reference TRBV18 and TRBJ1-1 gives the whole variable domain NAGVMQNPRHLVRRRGQEARLRCSPMKGHSHVYWYRQLPEEGLKFMVYLQKENIIDESGMPKERFSAEFPKEGPSILRIQQVVRGDSAAYFCASSPPGGMNTEAFFGQGTRLTVV.

A remark on this clone: The junction and the germline gene differ at one end; a read error may be behind it. The CDR3 reads CASSLTRGTDTQYF. CDR3 nucleotides: TGTGCCAGCAGCCTAACGCGCGGCACAGATACGCAGTATTTT. V gene TRBV7-3 combines with J gene TRBJ2-3; no reliable D call. Germline V CDR1 and CDR2: SGHTA, FQGTGA. The CDR3 is made up of 14 amino acids.

CDR3 nucleotide sequence: TGCGCCAGCAGCTTGAGACAGGGGGGATCCGGGGAGCTGTTTTTT. It encodes CASSLRQGGSGELFF. The chain joins TRBV5-1 to TRBJ2-2, with 9 nucleotides matching TRBD1. Germline V gives CDR1 SGHRS, CDR2 YFSETQ. V lost 1 base to trimming and J lost 6 bases; unmatched junction nucleotides: 4. CDR3 length: 15 amino acids.

The chain recombines TRBV28 with TRBJ2-3, with a weak D call TRBD2 (6 bases). Germline V gives CDR1 MDHEN, CDR2 SYDVKM. V lost 7 bases to trimming and J lost 5 bases, with 13 bases between them. This CDR3 is 13 amino acids long. In DNA form, the CDR3 reads TGTGCCAGCACCCGGGAGTACGTAGATACGCAGTATTTT. Amino acid sequence: CASTREYVDTQYF.

This chain joins TRBV2 and TRBJ2-5; 7 bases map to TRBD1. CDR1 and CDR2 (germline): SNHLY, FYNNEI. CDR3 length: 15 amino acids. Trimming took 8 bases from V and 5 from J; bases not matched to a gene: 14. CDR3 amino acids: CASHPDREGEETQYF. The CDR3 bases are TGTGCCAGCCATCCCGACAGGGAAGGGGAGGAGACCCAGTACTTC.

The gene calls are TRBV19 and TRBJ1-1; a possible D gene is TRBD1 (6 bases). Germline V gene sequence: CDR1 LNHDA, CDR2 SQIVND (reference sequence). The CDR3 has 14 amino acids. Trimming removed 5 bases from V and 4 bases from J, with 14 bases in between. The CDR3 coding sequence is TGTGCCAGTAGTTTACAGACAGGCTCCACTGAAGCTTTCTTT. Protein sequence: CASSLQTGSTEAFF.

This clone occurred once. The chain employs TRBV2 and TRBJ1-1, with TRBD1 matching 9 bases. CDR3 length equals 14 residues. V shed 6 bases, J shed 0 bases, and the junction held 2 bases outside the gene matches. Germline V gene lookup returns CDR1 SNHLY and CDR2 FYNNEI. The CDR3 DNA follows: TGTGCCAGCAGGGGGACAGGGATGAACACTGAAGCTTTCTTT. Protein product: CASRGTGMNTEAFF.

The chain has TRBV2 and TRBJ1-6; D not resolved. The germline V gene has CDR1 SNHLY and CDR2 FYNNEI. V lost 2 bases to trimming and J lost 7 bases, with 6 bases between them. CDR3 length: 13 amino acids. The CDR3 bases are TGTGCCAGCAGTGAATGGCAAAATTCACCCCTCCACTTT. This gives the protein CASSEWQNSPLHF. The complete variable domain, with remaining parts taken from reference TRBV2 and TRBJ1-6, reads EPEVTQTPSHQVTQMGQEVILRCVPISNHLYFYWYRQILGQKVEFLVSFYNNEISEKSEIFDDQFSVERPDGSNFTLKIRSTKLEDSAMYFCASSEWQNSPLHFGNGTRLTVT.

This clone was seen only once. The CDR3 sequence: CASSDSQLLAGGLLDTQYF. The CDR3 nucleotides are TGTGCCAGCAGTGATAGTCAATTATTAGCGGGGGGGCTGTTAGATACGCAGTATTTT. The rearrangement joins TRBV6-1 to TRBJ2-3, with 11 bases identical to TRBD2. Germline V gene sequence: CDR1 MNHNS, CDR2 SASEGT. J gave up 5 bases and V 3 bases, and 16 bases lay outside the gene matches. The CDR3 is 19 amino acids.

The chain has TRBV30 and TRBJ1-2; 8 nucleotides align to TRBD1. Germline CDR1 is GTSNPN and CDR2 is SVGIG (reference sequence). The CDR3 runs to 13 residues. J was trimmed by 3 bases and V by 5 bases; bases with no gene match: 5. As DNA, the CDR3 is TGTGCCTGGGCTCCGGGACAGGACTATGGCTACACCTTC. It codes for CAWAPGQDYGYTF.

CDR3 region: CASRGSANEKLFF. Here the CDR3 DNA reads TGTGCCAGCAGGGGTAGCGCTAATGAAAAACTGTTTTTT. The chain uses TRBV28 and TRBJ1-4; D is unresolved. This CDR3 has 13 amino acids. V was shortened by 6 bases and J by 3 bases, with 8 bases between the two germline ends. CDR1 MDHEN and CDR2 SYDVKM come from the germline V gene.

This chain joins TRBV19 and TRBJ1-5; maybe TRBD1 (5 bases). This CDR3 contains 15 residues. V lost 4 bases and J 5 bases, leaving 15 bases between the germline ends. CDR1 and CDR2 (germline): LNHDA, SQIVND (reference sequence). CDR3 DNA: TGTGCCAGTAGTACGGGGGTGGAGTCGTATCAGCCCCAGCATTTT. Its translation is CASSTGVESYQPQHF. The variable domain in full, with the rest retrieved from reference TRBV19 and TRBJ1-5, is DGGITQSPKYLFRKEGQNVTLSCEQNLNHDAMYWYRQDPGQGLRLIYYSQIVNDFQKGDIAEGYSVSREKKESFPLTVTSAQKNPTAFYLCASSTGVESYQPQHFGDGTRLSIL.

This clone has just one count. The chain has TRBV29-1 and TRBJ2-7; D unclear. The CDR3 consists of 13 residues. Germline loops: CDR1 SQVTM, CDR2 ANQGSEA. Trimming left V 8 bases short and J 2 bases short, with 16 bases between. The DNA for the CDR3 is TGCAGCCCGATAGTGTGGAGACCCTACGAGCAGTACGTC. Amino acids: CSPIVWRPYEQYV.

This chain connects TRBV5-4 to TRBJ2-1; 7 bases are shared with TRBD2. Trimming took 0 bases from V and 0 from J; bases not matched to a gene: 9. From germline, CDR1 is SGHNT and CDR2 YYREEE (reference sequence). There are 18 residues in the CDR3. CDR3 region: CASSLDPGGSSSYNEQFF. The CDR3 bases are TGTGCCAGCAGCTTGGACCCGGGCGGGAGTTCCTCCTACAATGAGCAGTTCTTC. Together with reference TRBV5-4 and TRBJ2-1, the CDR3 gives the full variable domain: ETGVTQSPTHLIKTRGQQVTLRCSSQSGHNTVSWYQQALGQGPQFIFQYYREEENGRGNFPPRFSGLQFPNYSSELNVNALELDDSALYLCASSLDPGGSSSYNEQFFGPGTRLTVL.

This clone has only one observation. The chain links TRBV6-2 or TRBV6-3 to TRBJ2-2; 14 bases map to TRBD2. Looked up from germline, CDR1 is MNHEY and CDR2 is SVGEGT. The CDR3 loop spans 18 amino acids. Germline trimming cut 0 bases from V and 6 bases from J; bases unmatched to any gene: 6. The CDR3, as DNA: TGTGCCAGCAGTTACTCGGGACTAGCGGGAGCACCACCCGGGGAGCTGTTTTTT. It yields the protein CASSYSGLAGAPPGELFF.

The genes are TRBV7-2 and TRBJ2-1, with 7 bases that match TRBD1. With V trimmed by 5 bases and J by 4 bases, 17 bases remained unmatched. This CDR3 is built from 18 residues. The germline gives CDR1 SGHTA, CDR2 FQGNSA. The CDR3: CASSPRRGTLLLYNEQFF. The CDR3 DNA reads TGTGCCAGCAGCCCACGCAGGGGGACCCTGCTCTTATACAATGAGCAGTTCTTC.

The chain couples TRBV19 to TRBJ1-1, with TRBD1 identical over 7 bases. There are 12 residues in the CDR3. V lost 8 bases and J lost 8; bases outside the gene matches: 8. Per germline, CDR1 LNHDA and CDR2 SQIVND (reference sequence). The CDR3 nucleotides are TGTGCCAGTTGGGACAGCTACTCCGAAGCTTTCTTT. It is translated as CASWDSYSEAFF.

This clone was detected once. The chain uses TRBV5-1 and TRBJ2-1, with 8 nucleotides matching TRBD2. Losses at the gene ends were 0 bases for V and 6 bases for J; bases not matched to a gene: 8. In germline, CDR1 is SGHRS, CDR2 YFSETQ. The CDR3 has 16 amino acids. CDR3 in DNA: TGCGCCAGCAGCTTGGCGGGGGGGGCAACGGTCAATGAGCAGTTCTTC. Encoded protein: CASSLAGGATVNEQFF.

V gene TRBV18 combines with J gene TRBJ1-1; D remains unclear. The CDR3 has 15 amino acids. V dropped 3 bases and J dropped 1 base, with 12 bases sitting between them. CDR1 is KGHSH, CDR2 LQKENI, per germline. The CDR3 nucleotides read TGTGCCAGCTCACCGCCGGGAGCTCCGAACACTGAAGCTTTCTTT. This sequence encodes CASSPPGAPNTEAFF.